The T cell receptor (beta chain) under discussion was sequenced for a study of blood T cell repertoires in COVID-19. Overall study: T cells, B-cell-depleted T cells, or PBMCs provided the cDNA or gDNA that served as material.

Method: immunoSEQ multiplex PCR; TCRdb's copy keeps in-frame clones and lacks some. The sample includes about 310,000 clones, approximately 85% of them seen just once. Germline values: CDR1 MNHEY, CDR2 SVGAGI. This CDR3 contains 13 residues. V was shortened by 10 bases and J by 1 base, with 8 bases between the two germline ends. This receptor was obtained from a man aged 25-45 years who had recovered from COVID-19. The gene calls are TRBV6-5 and TRBJ2-6; perhaps TRBD2 as D (5 bases). Material for sequencing was PBMCs or T cells enriched from blood (not recorded which). The CDR3 bases are TGTGCCACCTCGGGGTCTGGGGCCAACGTCCTGACTTTC. Amino acid sequence: CATSGSGANVLTF.